The 15 T cell receptor beta chains below all came from one sample that was sequenced in a study of blood T cell repertoires in COVID-19. TCRdb keeps only in-frame clones here, not all; method: immunoSEQ multiplex PCR. This repertoire shows 63,000 or so clones, roughly 90% found once; its top ten account for roughly 1.4%. The material sequenced was peripheral blood. The source of these receptors is a man aged 60 to 69 with acute or convalescent COVID-19.

The chain links TRBV20-1 to TRBJ2-7; a weak D match, TRBD1 (5 bases). The germline V gene encodes CDR1 DFQATT and CDR2 SNEGSKA (reference sequence). Trimming shortened V by 5 bases and J by 5 bases, and 10 bases separated the two germline ends. This CDR3 is 11 amino acids long. CDR3: CSAHRRNEQYF. CDR3 DNA: TGCAGTGCTCACAGGCGGAACGAGCAGTACTTC.

V is TRBV7-3 and J is TRBJ2-5, with TRBD2 matching 7 bases. This CDR3 region has 14 residues. Trimming cost V 5 bases and J 5 bases; bases outside gene matches: 8. Germline lookup yields CDR1 SGHTA and CDR2 FQGTGA. The CDR3 bases are TGTGCCAGCAGCCTCTCAGGGCGGGAGGAGACCCAGTACTTC. Its protein is CASSLSGREETQYF.

The genes are TRBV5-6 and TRBJ2-7, with D tentatively TRBD1 (5 bases). Trimming removed 7 bases at V and 2 bases at J, with 16 bases between. The germline V gene has CDR1 SGHDT and CDR2 YYEEEE. The CDR3 has 14 residues. CDR3 residues: CASGLQDPPYEQYF. The DNA of the CDR3 is TGTGCCAGCGGATTACAGGATCCTCCCTACGAGCAGTACTTC.

This clone appeared once. The chain is built from TRBV15 and TRBJ1-2, with 8 bases lining up with TRBD1. This CDR3 comprises 14 residues. CDR1 and CDR2 (germline): LNHNV, YYDKDF (reference sequence). Germline trimming cut 8 bases from V and 5 bases from J; bases unmatched to any gene: 10. This chain's CDR3 is CATHPTGAPYGYTF. The CDR3 region has the DNA TGTGCCACCCACCCGACAGGGGCCCCTTATGGCTACACCTTC.

The gene calls are TRBV5-1 and TRBJ2-6; perhaps TRBD2 as D (6 bases). The V gene's germline CDR1 is SGHRS and CDR2 YFSETQ. The CDR3 is 18 amino acids. The germline V and J ends were trimmed by 2 bases and 0 bases, with 15 bases remaining between them. CDR3 residues: CASSFSQGLLSGANVLTF. DNA for the CDR3: TGCGCCAGCAGCTTTTCCCAGGGACTCCTCTCTGGGGCCAACGTCCTGACTTTC.

J is TRBJ2-2 and V is TRBV2; 7 nucleotides align to TRBD1. J lost 3 bases, V lost 5 bases, and 9 bases had no gene match. CDR1 SNHLY and CDR2 FYNNEI come from the germline V gene. The CDR3 runs to 16 residues. The CDR3 DNA reads as TGTGCCAGCAGTTACTCTGGGACAGTATACACCGGGGAGCTGTTTTTT. This gives the protein CASSYSGTVYTGELFF.

The V and J genes are TRBV14 and TRBJ2-4; D possibly corresponds to TRBD1 (5 bases). There are 15 residues in the CDR3. V dropped 2 bases and J dropped 3 bases, with 11 bases sitting between them. Germline V gene data show CDR1 as SGHDN and CDR2 as FVKESK. The CDR3 DNA reads TGTGCCAGCAGCCAATTAGACAGCAGCAAAAACATTCAGTACTTC. This sequence encodes CASSQLDSSKNIQYF.

The chain links TRBV6-5 to TRBJ2-7, with 8 bases aligning to TRBD2. The CDR3 has 15 amino acids. The germline V gene has CDR1 MNHEY and CDR2 SVGAGI. Trimming removed 6 bases from V and 2 bases from J; junction bases left unmatched: 9. CDR3 coding DNA: TGTGCCAGCAGGCCCGGGACTAGGCACCCCTACGAGCAGTACTTC. This sequence encodes CASRPGTRHPYEQYF.

The genes are TRBV6-6 and TRBJ1-6, with a tentative D call TRBD1 (5 bases). V was pared by 0 bases and J by 9 bases, with 9 bases between. Per the germline V gene, CDR1 is MNHNY and CDR2 is SVGAGI (reference sequence). This CDR3 region has 14 residues. The chain's CDR3 is CASSYSTGVSPLHF. For the CDR3, the DNA is TGTGCCAGCAGTTACTCGACGGGGGTTTCACCCCTCCACTTT.

This sequence joins TRBV4-1 and TRBJ1-6, with 10 bases matching TRBD1. Trimming removed 0 bases from V and 9 bases from J; junction bases left unmatched: 11. This CDR3 has 18 amino acids. The germline gives CDR1 MGHRA, CDR2 YSYEKL. The CDR3 nucleotides read TGCGCCAGCAGCCAAGAATGGGCCCCGGGACAGGGGACTTCACCCCTCCACTTT. Translation: CASSQEWAPGQGTSPLHF.

A single count supports this clone. The gene calls are TRBV6-5 and TRBJ2-2; a possible D gene is TRBD2 (5 bases). V was trimmed by 2 bases and J by 3 bases, leaving 10 bases between them. The CDR3 runs to 15 residues. Germline V gene data show CDR1 as MNHEY and CDR2 as SVGAGI. The CDR3 DNA reads TGTGCCAGCAGTTACCGACTACCCTACACCGGGGAGCTGTTTTTT. Its protein product is CASSYRLPYTGELFF.

This clone was seen once. J is TRBJ2-3 and V is TRBV7-2; 7 nucleotides match TRBD2. With 7 bases clipped from V and 1 base from J, the junction kept 5 bases outside the gene matches. This CDR3 has 14 residues. Looked up from germline, CDR1 is SGHTA and CDR2 is FQGNSA. Here the CDR3 DNA reads TGTGCCAGCAAGCGGGGCCTCGGCACAGATACGCAGTATTTT. As protein: CASKRGLGTDTQYF.

This chain uses TRBV5-8 with TRBJ2-3; possible D gene TRBD1, 6 bases. This CDR3 is 14 amino acids long. Germline V gene data show CDR1 as SGHTS and CDR2 as YDEGEE. The ends were cut back, 4 bases at V and 1 base at J, with 10 bases in the middle. In DNA, the CDR3 is TGTGCCAGCAGCCCGGGACAAGGCACAGATACGCAGTATTTT. Its protein product is CASSPGQGTDTQYF.

The gene calls are TRBV5-4 and TRBJ1-1; TRBD1 matches at 9 bases. The germline CDR1 and CDR2 sequences are SGHNT and YYREEE (reference sequence). V dropped 4 bases and J dropped 3; count of bases not matched to a gene: 4. This CDR3 has 14 amino acids. CDR3 bases: TGTGCCAGCAGCAAGGACAGGGGCCACACTGAAGCTTTCTTT. Its translation is CASSKDRGHTEAFF.

The chain recombines TRBV2 with TRBJ1-5; 9 bases map to TRBD1. The CDR3 spans 15 residues. J was trimmed by 4 bases and V by 6 bases; bases with no gene match: 7. Germline V gene data show CDR1 as SNHLY and CDR2 as FYNNEI. The CDR3 DNA is TGTGCCAGCAGAGCCGGGACAGGGCTAAATCAGCCCCAGCATTTT. It encodes CASRAGTGLNQPQHF. Together with reference TRBV2 and TRBJ1-5, the CDR3 gives the full variable domain: EPEVTQTPSHQVTQMGQEVILRCVPISNHLYFYWYRQILGQKVEFLVSFYNNEISEKSEIFDDQFSVERPDGSNFTLKIRSTKLEDSAMYFCASRAGTGLNQPQHFGDGTRLSIL.